This T cell receptor beta chain was sequenced during a study of blood T cell repertoires in COVID-19. The wider study: Donors in the United States, Italy and Spain gave samples during acute or convalescent COVID-19. From T cells, B-cell-depleted T cells, or PBMCs came the material, which was cDNA or gDNA.

Authors' data handling: Researchers report that nucleated cell counts were estimated from reference gene primer amplification. Assay used: immunoSEQ multiplex PCR; TCRdb lists only in-frame clones, some missing. Clonal size and the V and J genes are those of that table, whereas D and trimming came from the DNA. The sample lists 240,000 or so clones; roughly 83% were seen once. The sequenced sample was peripheral blood. The sequence derives from an elderly woman with acute or convalescent COVID-19.

CDR3 in DNA: TGTGCCAGCAGCTACGCGGGGGGCCGGGCAGATACGCAGTATTTT. Translated, it gives CASSYAGGRADTQYF. The chain uses TRBV3-1 (or the pseudogene TRBV3-2) and TRBJ2-3, with 8 bases lining up with TRBD2. The CDR3 length is 15 residues. The ends lost 5 bases at V and 4 bases at J; junction bases unmatched: 8. The germline gives CDR1 LGHDT, CDR2 YNNKEL (reference sequence).